Listed here are 28 T cell receptor beta chains from one sample, sequenced in a study of human T cells and chemical hapten exposure. Time point in this sample: patch test 1, 2 weeks after DPC sensitization. The sample's treatment: therapeutic diphenylcyclopropenone sensitization with weekly scalp DPC. TCRdb itself ran the RACE reads through MiXCR, one entry per CDR3 protein. The repertoire holds roughly 360,000 distinct CDR3 sequences, with more than 4.5% as singletons. Sequenced here: whole blood, sampled in connection with sensitization to the hapten diphenylcyclopropenone (DPC). These receptors were obtained from a woman aged 45-59 years with alopecia areata. Some clones in this sample may be carry-over from other donors' samples.

This clonotype was seen at least ten times. The chain links TRBV9 to TRBJ2-3, with D possibly being TRBD1 or TRBD2 (5 bases each). V was clipped by 6 bases and J by 2 bases, with 10 bases between them. The CDR3 spans 13 residues. Germline V gives CDR1 SGDLS, CDR2 YYNGEE. The CDR3 loop reads CASKGPATDTQYF. In nucleotides, the CDR3 is TGTGCCAGCAAGGGACCGGCCACAGATACGCAGTATTTT.

This clonotype came up many times. The chain employs TRBV5-6 and TRBJ1-5; the D is unclear. This CDR3 region has 13 residues. CDR1 and CDR2 from the germline V gene are SGHDT and YYEEEE. Trimming shortened V by 4 bases and J by 4 bases, and 9 bases separated the two germline ends. CDR3 nucleotide sequence: TGTGCCAGCAGCATGGGCCCGAATCAGCCCCAGCATTTT. This translates into CASSMGPNQPQHF.

The table lists this clonotype with a few counts. V and J are TRBV6-6 and TRBJ2-4; TRBD1 agrees at 12 bases. From germline, CDR1 is MNHNY and CDR2 SVGAGI (reference sequence). V lost 6 bases to trimming and J lost 5 bases; unmatched junction nucleotides: 5. CDR3 length: 15 residues. The CDR3 DNA follows: TGTGCCAGCAGGGGACAGGGGGCGCTGGAAAACATTCAGTACTTC. Its protein product is CASRGQGALENIQYF.

This clonotype was observed at least ten times. The rearrangement uses TRBV7-2 and TRBJ1-1, with D unresolved. CDR1 is SGHTA, CDR2 FQGNSA, per germline. V was cut by 2 bases and J by 4 bases, with 11 bases left in between. This CDR3 spans 14 amino acids. The CDR3: CASSLRTSTTEAFF. The CDR3 region has the DNA TGTGCCAGCAGCTTAAGGACTAGTACCACTGAAGCTTTCTTT.

The gene calls are TRBV10-3 and TRBJ2-7; 7 positions match TRBD2. The CDR3 runs 11 residues. V shed 11 bases and J 3 bases; nucleotides not matched to a gene: 4. Germline lookup yields CDR1 ENHRY and CDR2 SYGVKD. Here the CDR3 DNA reads TGTGCCGCCACGGGGGGCTACGAGCAGTACTTC. Amino acid sequence: CAATGGYEQYF.

The chain carries TRBV27 and TRBJ1-5; tentatively, D is TRBD1 (6 bases). The V end was cut by 1 base, the J end by 5 bases, with 12 bases between. Looked up from germline, CDR1 is MNHEY and CDR2 is SMNVEV (reference sequence). This CDR3 contains 15 residues. The CDR3 loop is CASSLLGAGDQPQHF. The CDR3 DNA is TGTGCCAGCAGTTTATTGGGGGCAGGGGATCAGCCCCAGCATTTT.

This clonotype was observed many times. The chain couples TRBV7-2 to TRBJ2-5, with D uncertain. Per the germline V gene, CDR1 is SGHTA and CDR2 is FQGNSA. Trimming pared 3 bases from V and 5 bases from J, leaving 10 bases between. This CDR3 is built from 13 residues. The CDR3 loop is CASSFRDPETQYF. In DNA form, the CDR3 reads TGTGCCAGCAGCTTCCGAGATCCGGAGACCCAGTACTTC.

This clonotype was counted only a few times. The rearrangement joins TRBV5-1 to TRBJ2-3; a possible D gene is TRBD1 (5 bases). CDR1 and CDR2 (germline): SGHRS, YFSETQ. V was pared by 0 bases and J by 5 bases, with 10 bases between. This CDR3 comprises 14 residues. CDR3 bases: TGCGCCAGCAGCTTGGACAGGCAGAAAGATACGCAGTATTTT. Translation: CASSLDRQKDTQYF.

In its sample, this clonotype was seen a few times. V and J are TRBV7-2 and TRBJ1-1; D call uncertain. V was shortened by 2 bases and J by 2 bases, with 9 bases between the two germline ends. Germline loops: CDR1 SGHTA, CDR2 FQGNSA. The CDR3 totals 14 residues. The DNA for the CDR3 is TGTGCCAGCAGCTTATGGCAGCCCAACACTGAAGCTTTCTTT. Translated: CASSLWQPNTEAFF.

The sample holds many counts of this clonotype. The CDR3 DNA is TGTGCCAGCGGGCTGGCAGATACGCAGTATTTT. Amino acids: CASGLADTQYF. V and J are TRBV12-3 or TRBV12-4 and TRBJ2-3; D gene uncertain. The CDR3 sequence is 11 residues long. The V end lost 8 bases, the J end lost 4 bases, and 7 bases lay between the germline ends.

This clonotype showed up many times. The chain uses TRBV20-1 and TRBJ2-7; D is perhaps TRBD1 (6 bases). Germline-derived CDR1 and CDR2 are DFQATT and SNEGSKA (reference sequence). This CDR3 contains 11 residues. Trimming took 5 bases from V and 8 from J, leaving 13 bases between them. This chain's CDR3 is CSAAPDRKQYF. The CDR3 nucleotides read TGCAGTGCTGCCCCCGACAGGAAGCAGTACTTC.

The sample holds many counts of this clonotype. The J gene is TRBJ2-7, the V gene TRBV18; 9 bases match TRBD1. V shed 6 bases, J shed 2 bases, and the junction held 11 bases outside the gene matches. CDR1 and CDR2 (germline): KGHSH, LQKENI. CDR3 size: 16 residues. Here the CDR3 DNA reads TGTGCCAGCTCTCGGGGTCCGGGACAGGGAGCCTACGAGCAGTACTTC. Translating it yields CASSRGPGQGAYEQYF.

There are a few counts of this clonotype. Here the CDR3 DNA reads TGTGCCAGCAGTTCCACATCCACAGGGGTCGGGGAGCTGTTTTTT. This sequence encodes CASSSTSTGVGELFF. The V gene is TRBV12-3 or TRBV12-4, the J gene TRBJ2-2; TRBD1 aligns across 7 bases. V lost 4 bases, J lost 7 bases, and 9 bases stayed unmatched. The CDR3 is 15 residues long.

The table lists this clonotype with many counts. The chain links TRBV7-9 to TRBJ2-3; 8 bases map to TRBD2. The trim removed 1 base at V and 6 bases at J, leaving 9 bases unmatched. The CDR3 contains 16 residues. CDR1 and CDR2 from the germline V gene are SEHNR and FQNEAQ (reference sequence). In nucleotides, the CDR3 is TGTGCCAGCAGCTTAGTCGGCGGGAGGTTTCGGGATACGCAGTATTTT. This sequence encodes CASSLVGGRFRDTQYF. Based on the CDR3 plus reference TRBV7-9 and TRBJ2-3, the full variable domain is DTGVSQNPRHKITKRGQNVTFRCDPISEHNRLYWYRQTLGQGPEFLTYFQNEAQLEKSRLLSDRFSAERPKGSFSTLEIQRTEQGDSAMYLCASSLVGGRFRDTQYFGPGTRLTVL.

CDR3 amino acids: CASSVYRQGSNQPQHF. In DNA form, the CDR3 reads TGTGCCAGCAGTGTATATCGACAGGGGAGCAATCAGCCCCAGCATTTT. The chain is built from TRBV6-1 and TRBJ1-5; 8 bases match TRBD1. The CDR3 loop spans 16 amino acids. Germline assignment: CDR1 MNHNS and CDR2 SASEGT. J gave up 1 base and V 4 bases, and 6 bases lay outside the gene matches.

This clonotype was detected many times. The V call is TRBV29-1, the J call TRBJ1-2; D gene uncertain. V shed 3 bases and J shed 2 bases, with 7 bases lying between them. Germline assignment: CDR1 SQVTM and CDR2 ANQGSEA. This CDR3 has 12 amino acids. The CDR3 DNA reads as TGCAGCGTTGACCCGGGGAACTATGGCTACACCTTC. Amino acids: CSVDPGNYGYTF.

This clonotype was observed a few times. The CDR3 sequence: CASSLDNRGYTF. DNA for the CDR3: TGTGCCAGCAGCTTAGACAATCGAGGCTACACCTTC. The gene calls are TRBV13 and TRBJ1-2; D gene uncertain. Germline values: CDR1 PRHDT, CDR2 FYEKMQ (reference sequence). This CDR3 spans 12 amino acids. V shed 1 base and J shed 8 bases, with 8 bases lying between them.

At least ten counts were recorded for this clonotype. The CDR3 nucleotides are TGCAGCGTAGGGATCACAAGGTCAGATACGCAGTATTTT. This codes for CSVGITRSDTQYF. The chain uses TRBV29-1 and TRBJ2-3, with D unclear. Germline CDR1 is SQVTM and CDR2 is ANQGSEA. V lost 6 bases and J 4 bases, leaving 14 bases between the germline ends. The CDR3 is made up of 13 amino acids.

In this sample, this clonotype turned up many times. The chain combines TRBV24-1 with TRBJ2-2; D is unresolved. The CDR3 has 14 amino acids. The V end lost 3 bases, the J end lost 4 bases, and 8 bases lay between the germline ends. Germline V gene sequence: CDR1 KGHDR, CDR2 SFDVKD. The CDR3 region is CATSDATATGELFF. DNA of the CDR3: TGTGCCACCAGTGATGCGACGGCCACCGGGGAGCTGTTTTTT.

This clonotype was observed at least ten times. The chain uses TRBV27 and TRBJ1-2, with TRBD1 matching over 7 bases. In germline, CDR1 is MNHEY, CDR2 SMNVEV (reference sequence). CDR3 size: 16 residues. V lost 4 bases and J lost 3; bases outside the gene matches: 11. CDR3 sequence: CASSSTKTGVDYGYTF. The CDR3 nucleotides are TGTGCCAGCAGTTCCACCAAAACAGGGGTGGACTATGGCTACACCTTC.

This clonotype was picked up many times. J is TRBJ1-4 and V is TRBV5-4; 8 nucleotides line up with TRBD1. The CDR3 totals 13 residues. J was trimmed by 8 bases and V by 3 bases; bases with no gene match: 3. Per the germline V gene, CDR1 is SGHNT and CDR2 is YYREEE (reference sequence). The CDR3 bases are TGTGCCAGCAGCTCGGGACAGGACGAAAAACTGTTTTTT. Protein product: CASSSGQDEKLFF.

This clonotype was seen only a few times. V gene TRBV7-2 combines with J gene TRBJ1-5; TRBD1 is a possible D gene (5 bases). From germline, CDR1 is SGHTA and CDR2 FQGNSA. The germline V and J ends were trimmed by 5 bases and 7 bases, with 12 bases remaining between them. The CDR3 consists of 13 residues. CDR3 loop: CASSPTSGQPQHF. CDR3 sequence (DNA): TGTGCCAGCAGCCCGACATCAGGGCAGCCCCAGCATTTT.

The table lists this clonotype with many counts. This chain uses TRBV28 with TRBJ2-7; TRBD2 aligns across 8 bases. J was trimmed by 5 bases and V by 4 bases; bases with no gene match: 1. CDR1 MDHEN and CDR2 SYDVKM come from the germline V gene. The CDR3 is 12 amino acids. DNA of the CDR3: TGTGCCAGCAGTTCGGGGGGGGACGAGCAGTACTTC. Its translation: CASSSGGDEQYF.

The chain joins TRBV5-4 to TRBJ1-3; 10 bases match TRBD1. Trimming at V came to 4 bases and at J to 2 bases, leaving 3 bases not matched to a gene. CDR1 and CDR2 from the germline V gene are SGHNT and YYREEE (reference sequence). The CDR3 runs 15 residues. The CDR3 protein is CASSTDRGPGNTIYF. CDR3 DNA: TGTGCCAGCAGCACAGACAGGGGGCCTGGAAACACCATATATTTT.

This clonotype appeared a few times. The chain employs TRBV20-1 and TRBJ1-1; D is undetermined. V was shortened by 0 bases and J by 7 bases, with 9 bases between the two germline ends. This CDR3 region has 12 residues. Germline V gives CDR1 DFQATT, CDR2 SNEGSKA (reference sequence). The CDR3 nucleotides read TGCAGTGCTAGAGATCGGTACTTTGAAGCTTTCTTT. It yields the protein CSARDRYFEAFF.

This clonotype occurred many times. The CDR3 bases are TGTGCCAGCAGCCAAGAGGTAGCGGGGGGCCCAGATACGCAGTATTTT. Translated: CASSQEVAGGPDTQYF. This sequence joins TRBV3-1 and TRBJ2-3, with 10 bases matching TRBD2. The CDR3 consists of 16 residues. Germline V gene lookup returns CDR1 LGHDT and CDR2 YNNKEL (reference sequence). V lost 0 bases to trimming and J lost 4 bases; unmatched junction nucleotides: 4.

This clonotype has a handful of counts. This rearrangement joins TRBV7-2 to TRBJ1-2; 11 positions agree with TRBD1. Trimming at V came to 7 bases and at J to 8 bases, leaving 6 bases not matched to a gene. From germline, CDR1 is SGHTA and CDR2 FQGNSA. This CDR3 comprises 13 residues. CDR3 region: CASTGDRGIGYTF. Here the CDR3 DNA reads TGTGCCAGCACCGGGGACAGGGGGATAGGCTACACCTTC.

This clonotype was detected ten times or more. The chain joins TRBV29-1 to TRBJ2-3; D is perhaps TRBD1 (5 bases). Germline values: CDR1 SQVTM, CDR2 ANQGSEA. The CDR3 consists of 15 residues. Trimming left V 3 bases short and J 4 bases short, with 17 bases between. In DNA, the CDR3 is TGCAGCGTTGACCCTCTCCAGGGTGGAGCAGATACGCAGTATTTT. Its protein is CSVDPLQGGADTQYF.